The 19 T cell receptor beta chains below were found in one sample sequenced in a study of control samples from healthy donors and cancer patients. Produced via immunoSEQ multiplex PCR; TCRdb's table is partial and in-frame only. The sample lists 100,000 to 150,000 clones, 92% occurring once. The sequenced material came from blood. Receptors were obtained from a woman aged 45-59 years in good health.

The V gene is TRBV5-1, the J gene TRBJ2-3; D is perhaps TRBD1 (8 bases). The germline V gene has CDR1 SGHRS and CDR2 YFSETQ. CDR3 size: 18 residues. Trimming pared 3 bases from V and 0 bases from J, leaving 20 bases between. CDR3 in DNA: TGCGCCAGCAGCTCCGACAGGGGACTAATTTCTAGCACAGATACGCAGTATTTT. Translation: CASSSDRGLISSTDTQYF.

The V and J genes are TRBV27 and TRBJ2-2; 8 bases map to TRBD2. V dropped 8 bases and J dropped 2; count of bases not matched to a gene: 10. The CDR3 runs to 16 residues. The germline CDR1 and CDR2 sequences are MNHEY and SMNVEV (reference sequence). The CDR3 is CASCSGGTYNTGELFF. CDR3 nucleotides: TGTGCCAGCTGCTCGGGAGGGACCTACAACACCGGGGAGCTGTTTTTT.

The chain recombines TRBV5-1 with TRBJ2-3; no firm D call. This CDR3 is built from 13 residues. Trimming took 3 bases from V and 2 from J, leaving 7 bases between them. Germline values: CDR1 SGHRS, CDR2 YFSETQ. The CDR3, as DNA: TGCGCCAGCAGCTCCTATCCCACAGATACGCAGTATTTT. As protein: CASSSYPTDTQYF.

The chain joins TRBV30 to TRBJ1-2; D unresolved. V was trimmed by 5 bases and J by 2 bases, leaving 9 bases between them. Germline CDR1 GTSNPN, CDR2 SVGIG (reference sequence). This CDR3 has 12 amino acids. CDR3 nucleotide sequence: TGTGCCTGGGGGGAACGGAACTATGGCTACACCTTC. It encodes CAWGERNYGYTF.

This clone was detected a few times. The chain links TRBV5-1 to TRBJ2-1, with D hard to call. Germline V CDR1 and CDR2: SGHRS, YFSETQ. Trimming shortened V by 0 bases and J by 1 base, and 8 bases separated the two germline ends. The CDR3 has 15 residues. Written as DNA, the CDR3 is TGCGCCAGCAGCTTGGGCCAGGTTTCCTACAATGAGCAGTTCTTC. Its translation: CASSLGQVSYNEQFF.

The chain couples TRBV4-1 to TRBJ1-2; TRBD1 matches at 7 bases. Germline V lookup: CDR1 MGHRA, CDR2 YSYEKL. The V and J ends lost 0 bases and 5 bases, in that order; junction bases with no gene match: 9. This CDR3 spans 16 amino acids. CDR3 protein: CASSQDYRDRGYGYTF. As DNA, the CDR3 is TGCGCCAGCAGCCAAGATTACAGGGACAGAGGATATGGCTACACCTTC.

This sequence joins TRBV2 and TRBJ2-3; 7 nucleotides agree with TRBD2. Germline CDR1 reads SNHLY; CDR2 reads FYNNEI. Germline trimming cut 9 bases from V and 5 bases from J; bases unmatched to any gene: 2. CDR3 length: 11 amino acids. This chain's CDR3 is CASGLVDTQYF. In nucleotides, the CDR3 is TGTGCCAGTGGACTAGTAGATACGCAGTATTTT.

The genes are TRBV10-3 and TRBJ1-3; TRBD1 is a possible D gene (5 bases). V lost 11 bases, J lost 2 bases, and 25 bases lay in between. The CDR3 extends over 17 amino acids. Germline V gene sequence: CDR1 ENHRY, CDR2 SYGVKD. This CDR3 reads CAASGHRGLETGNTIYF. The DNA for the CDR3 is TGTGCCGCCAGTGGTCACCGGGGCTTAGAAACTGGAAACACCATATATTTT.

Details on this clone: The junction shows a germline mismatch at one end, possibly a read error. The genes are TRBV7-7 and TRBJ2-3, with 13 bases matching TRBD2. CDR1 is SSHAT, CDR2 FNYEAQ, per germline (reference sequence). The CDR3 loop spans 15 amino acids. DNA of the CDR3: TGTGCTAGCAGCCCTACTAGCGGGAGGGCACATACGCAGTATTTT. Protein: CASSPTSGRAHTQYF.

The CDR3 is CASSPGEGEVAGELFF. The CDR3 DNA sequence: TGTGCCAGCAGCCCGGGGGAGGGAGAGGTGGCCGGGGAGCTGTTTTTT. This sequence joins TRBV21-1 and TRBJ2-2; the table's D call, TRBD2, was not checked against the DNA. TRBV21-1 is given as a pseudogene. The CDR3 has 16 amino acids.

The V and J genes are TRBV5-1 and TRBJ1-4, with D possibly being TRBD1 (6 bases). CDR3 length equals 14 residues. In germline, CDR1 is SGHRS, CDR2 YFSETQ. V gave up 4 bases and J gave up 2 bases, with 9 bases separating them. The CDR3 bases are TGCGCCAGCAGCGCACAGGGTACTAATGAAAAACTGTTTTTT. This gives the protein CASSAQGTNEKLFF.

The chain carries TRBV5-1 and TRBJ1-1; weak D call: TRBD1 (6 bases). The CDR3 contains 15 residues. The ends were cut back, 4 bases at V and 6 bases at J, with 19 bases in the middle. From germline, CDR1 is SGHRS and CDR2 YFSETQ. CDR3 sequence: CASSIPGAGGSEAFF. The CDR3 nucleotides are TGCGCCAGCAGCATACCGGGAGCGGGGGGCTCTGAAGCTTTCTTT.

The V call is TRBV2, the J call TRBJ1-5; 7 bases match TRBD1. Germline-derived CDR1 and CDR2 are SNHLY and FYNNEI. Trimming removed 6 bases from V and 3 bases from J; junction bases left unmatched: 8. The CDR3 has 15 residues. The CDR3 coding sequence is TGTGCCAGCAGGGCCACCGGGACAGTCAATCAGCCCCAGCATTTT. It yields the protein CASRATGTVNQPQHF.

This chain uses TRBV30 with TRBJ1-3; possible D gene TRBD1, 6 bases. From germline, CDR1 is GTSNPN and CDR2 SVGIG (reference sequence). V was pared by 8 bases and J by 0 bases, with 17 bases between. The CDR3 runs to 15 residues. CDR3 sequence reads: CALGTGTLSGNTIYF. CDR3 bases: TGTGCCCTCGGAACAGGGACCCTCTCTGGAAACACCATATATTTT.

The genes are TRBV19 and TRBJ2-2; no firm D call. Germline V CDR1 and CDR2: LNHDA, SQIVND (reference sequence). Trimming left V 3 bases short and J 0 bases short, with 8 bases between. This CDR3 spans 15 amino acids. The CDR3 coding sequence is TGTGCCAGTAGTATTGCTCAGTCGAACACCGGGGAGCTGTTTTTT. Its protein product is CASSIAQSNTGELFF. Full variable domain (missing parts from reference TRBV19 and TRBJ2-2): DGGITQSPKYLFRKEGQNVTLSCEQNLNHDAMYWYRQDPGQGLRLIYYSQIVNDFQKGDIAEGYSVSREKKESFPLTVTSAQKNPTAFYLCASSIAQSNTGELFFGEGSRLTVL.

The V call is TRBV3-1 (or the pseudogene TRBV3-2), the J call TRBJ2-6, with unresolved D. CDR3 size: 19 residues. Germline V gene lookup returns CDR1 LGHDT and CDR2 YNNKEL (reference sequence). V lost 1 base and J 2 bases, leaving 18 bases between the germline ends. The CDR3 bases are TGTGCCAGCAGCCAAGTCAGGCTGCACACAATTACTGGGGCCAACGTCCTGACTTTC. Protein: CASSQVRLHTITGANVLTF.

The chain links TRBV5-8 to TRBJ2-1, with D perhaps being TRBD1 or TRBD2 (5 bases each). CDR1 is SGHTS and CDR2 is YDEGEE in the germline V gene. The CDR3 extends over 14 amino acids. The V and J ends lost 4 bases and 3 bases respectively, with 11 bases between them. CDR3 sequence reads: CASSPGTDYNEQFF. The DNA for the CDR3 is TGTGCCAGCAGCCCGGGGACGGACTACAATGAGCAGTTCTTC.

This chain links TRBV2 with TRBJ2-1; tentatively, D is TRBD2 (5 bases). The germline gives CDR1 SNHLY, CDR2 FYNNEI. Trimming stripped 3 bases from V and 5 bases from J, with 14 bases between. This CDR3 contains 15 residues. The CDR3 coding sequence is TGTGCCAGCAGTGACTTGTGGGGAGTAGACAATGAGCAGTTCTTC. It yields the protein CASSDLWGVDNEQFF.

The V gene is TRBV7-9, the J gene TRBJ1-6; D may be TRBD1 (5 bases). The CDR3 is made up of 16 amino acids. V lost 3 bases and J lost 10, with 19 bases in between. Germline V lookup: CDR1 SEHNR, CDR2 FQNEAQ (reference sequence). This CDR3 is CASSFIQARSDSPLHF. CDR3 coding DNA: TGTGCCAGCAGCTTCATACAGGCTCGGAGTGACTCACCCCTCCACTTT.